This is a list of T cell receptor beta chains from one sample in a study of T cell responses to AZD1222 COVID-19 vaccine. Sequenced by immunoSEQ multiplex PCR; TCRdb stores in-frame clones only, minus some. The sample holds 150,000 or so clones; around 90% are singletons and the top ten take over 1.5%. The sample here was peripheral blood, taken on day 0 of AZD1222 vaccination. The receptor set was obtained from an adult in good health. The CDR3 runs from the conserved cysteine through the conserved F or W. A D gene is named only where the DNA matches it firmly. Clone size is shown for a subset of rows, as once, few, many or a class of expanded clone.

clone_size j_call d_call v_call cdr3_aa cdr3_nt
NA TRBJ1-5 NA TRBV29-1 CSAAVGGGNQPQHF TGCAGCGCTGCGGTCGGGGGCGGTAATCAGCCCCAGCATTTT
NA TRBJ1-5 NA TRBV2 CASSVLRAGNQPQHF TGTGCCAGCAGTGTGCTCAGGGCCGGCAATCAGCCCCAGCATTTT
NA TRBJ1-1 NA TRBV7-9 CASSFRRIVNTEAFF TGTGCCAGCAGCTTCCGCCGGATTGTGAACACTGAAGCTTTCTTT
NA TRBJ1-2 NA TRBV30 CAYSPGQGYTF TGTGCCTATTCACCGGGACAAGGCTACACCTTC
NA TRBJ2-2 NA TRBV7-8 CASIKSREWIGELFF TGTGCCAGCATCAAATCCAGGGAGTGGATCGGGGAGCTGTTTTTT
NA TRBJ2-1 TRBD2 TRBV13 CASSLELAGVGEQFF TGTGCCAGCAGCTTAGAACTAGCGGGAGTGGGAGAGCAGTTCTTC
NA TRBJ1-2 NA TRBV9 CASSVEIGNYGYTF TGTGCCAGCAGCGTAGAAATTGGGAACTATGGCTACACCTTC
NA TRBJ1-3 NA TRBV6-4 CASSDSLGGATPGWTAGNTIYF TGTGCCAGCAGTGACTCGCTAGGCGGGGCAACGCCGGGGTGGACGGCTGGAAACACCATATATTTT
NA TRBJ2-7 TRBD1 TRBV28 CASSLLGTGGEQYF TGTGCCAGCAGCTTGCTGGGGACAGGGGGAGAGCAGTACTTC
NA TRBJ1-2 NA TRBV20-1 CSARDPGGYTF TGCAGTGCTAGAGATCCAGGGGGCTACACCTTC
NA TRBJ2-7 NA TRBV28 CASKLSILTYEQYF TGTGCCAGCAAATTGTCAATTTTGACCTACGAGCAGTACTTC
NA TRBJ1-6 TRBD1 TRBV19 CASRGQGGGSPLHF TGTGCCAGTAGAGGACAGGGGGGAGGTTCACCCCTCCACTTT
once TRBJ2-1 TRBD1 TRBV19 CASRDRGYNEQFF TGTGCCAGTAGGGACAGGGGCTACAATGAGCAGTTCTTC
NA TRBJ2-3 NA TRBV6-1 CASSESGGWSTDTQYF TGTGCCAGCAGTGAAAGTGGGGGTTGGAGCACAGATACGCAGTATTTT
NA TRBJ2-7 NA TRBV19 CASSLVGGESSSYEQYF TGTGCCAGTAGCCTCGTAGGAGGGGAGAGCAGCTCCTACGAGCAGTACTTC
NA TRBJ1-2 NA TRBV24-1 CATPRTAYGYTF TGTGCCACCCCTAGGACAGCCTATGGCTACACCTTC
NA TRBJ2-6 TRBD2 TRBV5-3 CARSPAVPLAGGDIWRANVLTF TGTGCCAGAAGCCCGGCCGTCCCTTTGGCGGGGGGTGATATCTGGAGGGCCAACGTCCTGACTTTC
NA TRBJ1-2 NA TRBV29-1 CSASGLNNYGYTF TGCAGCGCCAGCGGACTAAACAACTATGGCTACACCTTC
once TRBJ1-2 NA TRBV30 CAWSGQAWGYTF TGTGCCTGGAGTGGTCAGGCCTGGGGCTACACCTTC
NA TRBJ2-7 TRBD1 TRBV9 CASSAGTGYEQYF TGTGCCAGCAGCGCGGGGACAGGCTACGAGCAGTACTTC
NA TRBJ1-1 NA TRBV30 CAWSVVLGTEAFF TGTGCCTGGAGTGTTGTATTGGGGACTGAAGCTTTCTTT
NA TRBJ2-5 TRBD1 TRBV30 CAWSATGGLETQYF TGTGCCTGGAGTGCGACAGGGGGCCTCGAGACCCAGTACTTC
NA TRBJ1-1 NA TRBV7-2 CASSLEHMNTEAFF TGTGCCAGCAGCTTAGAGCACATGAACACTGAAGCTTTCTTT
NA TRBJ1-5 NA TRBV30 CAWSEGTRGSNQPQHF TGTGCCTGGAGTGAGGGGACGAGGGGGAGCAATCAGCCCCAGCATTTT
NA TRBJ2-1 TRBD2 TRBV5-4 CASSLGRTSGGKYNEQFF TGTGCCAGCAGCTTGGGCCGGACTAGCGGGGGGAAGTACAATGAGCAGTTCTTC
NA TRBJ1-3 TRBD1 TRBV6-1 CASSEDDGTAGNTIYF TGTGCCAGCAGTGAAGATGACGGGACAGCTGGAAACACCATATATTTT
NA TRBJ1-6 NA TRBV3-1/TRBV3-2 CASSQGVPSNSPLHF TGTGCCAGCAGCCAGGGTGTCCCCTCGAATTCACCCCTCCACTTT
NA TRBJ1-3 NA TRBV9 CASSASGAGNTIYF TGTGCCAGCAGCGCCTCGGGGGCCGGAAACACCATATATTTT
NA TRBJ2-7 NA TRBV9 CASSDRDGYEQYF TGTGCCAGCAGCGACCGGGACGGATACGAGCAGTACTTC
NA TRBJ2-7 TRBD1 TRBV27 CASSLFSLGQYEQYF TGTGCCAGCAGTTTATTTAGCCTGGGACAGTACGAGCAGTACTTC
NA TRBJ2-7 TRBD1 TRBV27 CASSLSLPGQVGEQYF TGTGCCAGCAGTTTATCCCTTCCGGGACAGGTAGGCGAGCAGTACTTC
NA TRBJ2-7 NA TRBV6-5 CASSYPPGAEGYEQYF TGTGCCAGCAGTTATCCCCCAGGGGCCGAGGGCTACGAGCAGTACTTC
NA TRBJ1-2 NA TRBV7-2 CASSSRGGGTLYGYTF TGTGCCAGCAGCTCCCGGGGCGGAGGGACTCTATATGGCTACACCTTC
NA TRBJ2-3 NA TRBV5-4 CASSLSETDTQYF TGTGCCAGCAGCTTATCAGAGACAGATACGCAGTATTTT
once TRBJ1-4 NA TRBV18 CASSPVRPGAINEKLFF TGTGCCAGCTCACCAGTACGCCCAGGGGCCATAAATGAAAAACTGTTTTTT
NA TRBJ1-4 TRBD1 TRBV7-9 CASSLDYPGGEDEKLFF TGTGCCAGCAGCTTAGACTACCCAGGGGGCGAGGATGAAAAACTGTTTTTT
NA TRBJ2-2 NA TRBV5-1 CASSLTGSNTGELFF TGCGCCAGCAGCTTGACAGGTTCGAACACCGGGGAGCTGTTTTTT
NA TRBJ1-5 TRBD1 TRBV28 CASSLIDRDRQPQHF TGTGCCAGCAGTTTAATAGACAGGGACAGACAGCCCCAGCATTTT
NA TRBJ2-7 NA TRBV6-5 CASTFRGSYEQYF TGTGCCAGCACCTTTCGGGGCTCCTACGAGCAGTACTTC
NA TRBJ2-7 NA TRBV19 CASSRKPGTDYEQYF TGTGCCAGTAGCCGAAAACCCGGGACGGACTACGAGCAGTACTTC
NA TRBJ1-2 NA TRBV10-2 CASSWSGSGNGYTF TGCGCCAGCAGTTGGTCAGGGAGTGGCAATGGCTACACCTTC
NA TRBJ2-7 TRBD1 TRBV28 CASSESPGQGTGEQYF TGTGCCAGCAGTGAATCCCCGGGACAGGGTACGGGCGAGCAGTACTTC
NA TRBJ2-7 TRBD2 TRBV30 CAWSGASGVIYEQYF TGTGCCTGGAGTGGGGCTAGCGGGGTCATCTACGAGCAGTACTTC
NA TRBJ2-1 NA TRBV7-3 CASSLSGGNEQFF TGTGCCAGCAGCTTGTCAGGCGGTAATGAGCAGTTCTTC
NA TRBJ2-3 TRBD2 TRBV28 CASSPPGLAGRTDTQYF TGTGCCAGCAGTCCCCCTGGACTAGCGGGGCGCACAGATACGCAGTATTTT
NA TRBJ2-7 NA TRBV28 CASSLWSEPVSYEQYF TGTGCCAGCAGTTTATGGTCGGAACCCGTTTCCTACGAGCAGTACTTC
few TRBJ1-1 TRBD1 TRBV28 CASSLQGAQAFF TGTGCCAGCAGCTTGCAGGGGGCTCAAGCTTTCTTT
NA TRBJ1-1 NA TRBV9 CASSAFLEGWDGIEAFF TGTGCCAGCAGCGCCTTCCTTGAGGGATGGGACGGAATTGAAGCTTTCTTT
NA TRBJ2-3 NA TRBV5-4 CASGADTQYF TGTGCCAGCGGAGCAGATACGCAGTATTTT
NA TRBJ2-3 TRBD1 TRBV24-1 CAVTVGTGGRDTQYF TGTGCCGTCACCGTCGGGACAGGGGGCCGAGATACGCAGTATTTT
NA TRBJ2-1 TRBD1 TRBV18 CASSRSGTGGYNEQFF TGTGCCAGCTCACGTTCCGGGACAGGGGGGTACAATGAGCAGTTCTTC
NA TRBJ1-1 NA TRBV5-6 CASSSPGGYPEAFF TGTGCCAGCAGCTCCCCTGGGGGGTACCCTGAAGCTTTCTTT
NA TRBJ2-7 NA TRBV27 CATWRRGGHEQYF TGTGCCACCTGGAGGAGGGGAGGACACGAGCAGTACTTC
NA TRBJ2-7 TRBD1 TRBV7-2 CASSLAQGAYNEQYF TGTGCCAGCAGCTTAGCGCAGGGGGCGTATAACGAGCAGTACTTC
NA TRBJ2-5 NA TRBV14 CASSPTQGMGTQYF TGTGCCAGCAGCCCCACTCAGGGGATGGGGACCCAGTACTTC
once TRBJ1-4 NA TRBV3-1/TRBV3-2 CASSQGLSGEKLFF TGTGCCAGCAGCCAGGGACTAAGCGGGGAAAAACTGTTTTTT
few TRBJ2-1 NA TRBV4-1 CASSQALTLYNEQFF TGCGCCAGCAGCCAAGCCTTAACGCTTTATAATGAGCAGTTCTTC
NA TRBJ2-5 NA TRBV28 CASSALGEETQYF TGTGCCAGCAGTGCGTTGGGGGAGGAGACCCAGTACTTC